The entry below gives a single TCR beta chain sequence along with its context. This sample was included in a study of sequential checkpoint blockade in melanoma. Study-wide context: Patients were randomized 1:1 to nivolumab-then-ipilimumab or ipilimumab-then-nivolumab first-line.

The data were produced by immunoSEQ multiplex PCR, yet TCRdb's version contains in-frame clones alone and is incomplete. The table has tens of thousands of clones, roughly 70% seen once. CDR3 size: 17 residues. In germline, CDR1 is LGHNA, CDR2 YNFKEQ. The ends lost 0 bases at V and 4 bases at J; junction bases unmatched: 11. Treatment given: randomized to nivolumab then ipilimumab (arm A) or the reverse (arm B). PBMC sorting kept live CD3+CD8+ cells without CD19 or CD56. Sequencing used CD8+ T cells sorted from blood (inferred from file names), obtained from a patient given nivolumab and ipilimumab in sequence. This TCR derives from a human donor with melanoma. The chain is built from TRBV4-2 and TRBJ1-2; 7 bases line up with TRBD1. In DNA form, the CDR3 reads TGTGCCAGCAGCCAAGAGACGAGGACAGGACTCTTCTATGGCTACACCTTC. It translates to CASSQETRTGLFYGYTF.